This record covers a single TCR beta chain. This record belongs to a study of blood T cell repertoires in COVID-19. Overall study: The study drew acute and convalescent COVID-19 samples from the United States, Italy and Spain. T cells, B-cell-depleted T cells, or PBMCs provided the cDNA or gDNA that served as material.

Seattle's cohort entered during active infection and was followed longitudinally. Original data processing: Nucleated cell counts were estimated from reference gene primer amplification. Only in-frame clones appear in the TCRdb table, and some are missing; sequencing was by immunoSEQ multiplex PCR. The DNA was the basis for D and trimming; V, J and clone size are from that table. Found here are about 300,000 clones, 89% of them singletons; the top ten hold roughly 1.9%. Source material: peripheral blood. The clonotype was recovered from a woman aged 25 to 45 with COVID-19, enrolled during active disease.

The DNA for the CDR3 is TGCAGTGCTAGTAGCTCCTCTGGGGCCAACGTCCTGACTTTC. This translates into CSASSSSGANVLTF. The chain uses TRBV20-1 and TRBJ2-6; D is unresolved. CDR3 length: 14 residues. Per germline, CDR1 DFQATT and CDR2 SNEGSKA (reference sequence). Trimming shortened V by 3 bases and J by 0 bases, and 6 bases separated the two germline ends.